This TCR beta chain was sequenced during a study of T cells in Graves' hyperthyroidism and ophthalmopathy. Study-level points and caveats: Within blood appeared most thyroid clonotypes that had expanded above 0.001. Ophthalmopathy and stable hyperthyroidism were separated by a 13 V-J model.

On this clonotype itself: As yet, its antigen is unknown.

From RNA transcripts, TCR beta CDR3 regions were amplified. Using the HTBI primer set, a first-round RT-PCR was run on the TCR CDR3. TCRdb re-called the multiplex PCR reads through MiXCR, storing one row per CDR3 protein. The data hold about 98,000 distinct CDR3 sequences, with about 37% observed a single time. The study excluded patients with uncontrolled infection, other autoimmune disease, pregnancy or lactation. Orbital computed tomography and thyroid ultrasound, together with serum TRAb and thyroxine and clinical symptoms, were used for diagnoses. Germline CDR1 reads ENHRY; CDR2 reads SYGVKD. The CDR3 is 15 residues long. The V and J ends lost 5 bases and 14 bases, in that order; junction bases with no gene match: 15.

Sequences were obtained from peripheral blood or thyroid tissue (not recorded which). V is TRBV10-3 and J is TRBJ1-5; 10 positions agree with TRBD1. The sequence came from a woman between 25 and 40 years old with Graves' hyperthyroidism. CDR3 coding DNA: TGTGCCATCAGTCCGGGACAGGGGATAGCAATCACCAAGCATTTT. Translated, it gives CAISPGQGIAITKHF.